Following are 13 T cell receptor beta chains from one sample sequenced in a study of blood T cell repertoires in COVID-19. Sequencing was performed with immunoSEQ multiplex PCR; in TCRdb, only in-frame clones are kept and a portion is missing. The sample carries tens of thousands of clones, roughly 72% recorded once. Sequencing was performed on peripheral blood. These receptors were obtained from a woman aged 70 to 79 with COVID-19, enrolled during active disease.

V is TRBV5-1 and J is TRBJ2-1; 7 nucleotides match TRBD2. This CDR3 spans 16 amino acids. The germline CDR1 and CDR2 sequences are SGHRS and YFSETQ. J gave up 0 bases and V 5 bases, and 8 bases lay outside the gene matches. The CDR3 spells CASRALAVSSYNEQFF. CDR3 nucleotide sequence: TGCGCCAGCAGAGCGCTAGCGGTAAGCTCCTACAATGAGCAGTTCTTC.

The chain combines TRBV5-6 with TRBJ1-2; 7 bases agree with TRBD1. V was pared by 5 bases and J by 8 bases, with 9 bases of the junction left unmatched. This CDR3 is built from 13 residues. The germline CDR1 and CDR2 sequences are SGHDT and YYEEEE. This CDR3 is CASSYGTAKGYTF. In DNA form, the CDR3 reads TGTGCCAGCAGTTACGGGACAGCCAAGGGCTACACCTTC.

This clone was counted between two and nine times. This chain links TRBV7-2 with TRBJ1-6, with D perhaps matching TRBD1 (6 bases). V was cut by 0 bases and J by 5 bases, with 11 bases left in between. CDR3 length: 16 residues. Germline V gives CDR1 SGHTA, CDR2 FQGNSA. CDR3 sequence (DNA): TGTGCCAGCAGCTTAGCAGGGACACCCAATAATTCACCCCTCCACTTT. Translated: CASSLAGTPNNSPLHF.

The chain is built from TRBV4-1 and TRBJ2-5; TRBD1 matches at 12 bases. J gave up 5 bases and V 4 bases, and 11 bases lay outside the gene matches. Looked up from germline, CDR1 is MGHRA and CDR2 is YSYEKL. This CDR3 comprises 17 residues. Written as DNA, the CDR3 is TGCGCCAGCAGCCTAACACCGGGACAGGGGGCGCGGGAGACCCAGTACTTC. Protein product: CASSLTPGQGARETQYF.

The chain joins TRBV19 to TRBJ1-3, with D tentatively TRBD1 (5 bases). The CDR3 loop spans 14 amino acids. Trimming removed 5 bases from V and 0 bases from J, with 8 bases in between. Germline V CDR1 and CDR2: LNHDA, SQIVND (reference sequence). The CDR3 DNA is TGTGCCAGTAGTCGACAGAGCTCTGGAAACACCATATATTTT. Translating gives CASSRQSSGNTIYF.

The chain uses TRBV19 and TRBJ1-5, with TRBD1 matching over 9 bases. The V gene end was trimmed by 3 bases and the J gene end by 2 bases; junction bases not matched to a gene: 14. The CDR3 loop spans 19 amino acids. CDR1 and CDR2 from the germline V gene are LNHDA and SQIVND (reference sequence). CDR3 sequence reads: CASSIWTGDVIHGNQPQHF. Here the CDR3 DNA reads TGTGCCAGTAGTATTTGGACAGGGGATGTTATCCATGGCAATCAGCCCCAGCATTTT.

This clone is termed medium-sized. The genes are TRBV27 and TRBJ1-6; D is uncertain. From germline, CDR1 is MNHEY and CDR2 SMNVEV (reference sequence). V lost 2 bases and J 8 bases, leaving 10 bases between the germline ends. CDR3 size: 14 residues. The DNA of the CDR3 is TGTGCCAGCAGTTTAACAGCGGTACATTCACCCCTCCACTTT. Protein product: CASSLTAVHSPLHF.

This chain links TRBV10-3 with TRBJ1-1; D perhaps matches TRBD1 (6 bases). CDR1 is ENHRY and CDR2 is SYGVKD in the germline V gene. The CDR3 runs 13 residues. V was shortened by 2 bases and J by 9 bases, with 13 bases between the two germline ends. CDR3: CAISEAGDPQAFF. The CDR3 nucleotides are TGTGCCATCAGTGAGGCAGGGGACCCCCAAGCTTTCTTT.

The chain combines TRBV27 with TRBJ2-5; D might be TRBD1 (6 bases). V lost 5 bases and J lost 1, with 11 bases in between. The CDR3 consists of 14 residues. Germline assignment: CDR1 MNHEY and CDR2 SMNVEV (reference sequence). CDR3 coding DNA: TGTGCCAGCAGTGCCTGGGGGCTCCAAGAGACCCAGTACTTC. This codes for CASSAWGLQETQYF.

The chain combines TRBV7-2 with TRBJ1-4; D unresolved. Trimming removed 5 bases from V and 8 bases from J, with 18 bases in between. The CDR3 consists of 15 residues. Looked up from germline, CDR1 is SGHTA and CDR2 is FQGNSA. In nucleotides, the CDR3 is TGTGCCAGCAGCCCCGGAGGTAGGGTTGGAGAAAAACTGTTTTTT. Translating gives CASSPGGRVGEKLFF.

This clone appeared a few times. V usage is TRBV5-1 and J usage is TRBJ1-3; no firm D call. The CDR3 has 14 amino acids. Germline values: CDR1 SGHRS, CDR2 YFSETQ. Trimming took off 0 bases at V and 2 bases at J, with 6 bases between the two ends. The DNA for the CDR3 is TGCGCCAGCAGCTTGGACCAGGCTGGAAACACCATATATTTT. It translates to CASSLDQAGNTIYF.

The chain employs TRBV10-3 and TRBJ1-6; TRBD1 agrees at 11 bases. The CDR3 has 16 residues. In germline, CDR1 is ENHRY, CDR2 SYGVKD. V dropped 6 bases and J dropped 4; count of bases not matched to a gene: 5. CDR3 in amino acids: CAIRSGTGGYNSPLHF. The CDR3 nucleotides read TGTGCCATCAGATCCGGGACAGGGGGGTATAATTCACCCCTCCACTTT.

The chain is built from TRBV9 and TRBJ1-2; D possibly corresponds to TRBD1 (5 bases). Germline lookup yields CDR1 SGDLS and CDR2 YYNGEE. V lost 4 bases, J lost 1 base, and 23 bases lay in between. The CDR3 is 18 amino acids. The CDR3, as DNA: TGTGCCAGCAGCCGAGGGGCAGACACGACTAGACTTAACTATGGCTACACCTTC. Residues: CASSRGADTTRLNYGYTF.